One sample yielded the 15 T cell receptor beta chains listed below, sequenced in a study of blood T cell repertoires in COVID-19. Generated by immunoSEQ multiplex PCR, the TCRdb table keeps only in-frame clones and is missing some. The sample records around 320,000 clones, 85% to 90% being singletons. Specimen: peripheral blood. All receptors derive from a woman aged 25-40 years with COVID-19, enrolled during active disease.

The rearrangement joins TRBV7-2 to TRBJ2-1; D uncertain. V gave up 3 bases and J gave up 0 bases, with 6 bases separating them. Germline-derived CDR1 and CDR2 are SGHTA and FQGNSA. The CDR3 runs 14 residues. Here the CDR3 reads CASSFRSSYNEQFF. In nucleotides, the CDR3 is TGTGCCAGCAGCTTCCGTAGCTCCTACAATGAGCAGTTCTTC.

The rearrangement joins TRBV19 to TRBJ1-2; D ambiguous. Trimming removed 5 bases from V and 5 bases from J, with 12 bases in between. The CDR3 has 13 amino acids. From germline, CDR1 is LNHDA and CDR2 SQIVND (reference sequence). The CDR3 protein is CASSVYAGYGYTF. Here the CDR3 DNA reads TGTGCCAGTAGTGTCTATGCGGGGTATGGCTACACCTTC. Full variable domain (missing parts from reference TRBV19 and TRBJ1-2): DGGITQSPKYLFRKEGQNVTLSCEQNLNHDAMYWYRQDPGQGLRLIYYSQIVNDFQKGDIAEGYSVSREKKESFPLTVTSAQKNPTAFYLCASSVYAGYGYTFGSGTRLTVV.

The chain couples TRBV29-1 to TRBJ1-2; a weak D match, TRBD1 (6 bases). The V and J ends lost 1 base and 5 bases respectively, with 17 bases between them. Germline V lookup: CDR1 SQVTM, CDR2 ANQGSEA. This CDR3 spans 15 amino acids. The CDR3 reads CSVEAPGSRGYGYTF. The CDR3 DNA reads as TGCAGCGTTGAAGCGCCGGGGTCCAGGGGATATGGCTACACCTTC.

The chain employs TRBV5-1 and TRBJ1-2, with TRBD1 identical over 7 bases. Per germline, CDR1 SGHRS and CDR2 YFSETQ. V trimming: 4 bases; J trimming: 7 bases; junction bases outside the gene matches: 10. CDR3 length: 14 residues. The CDR3 reads CASSTTGSAGGYTF. DNA for the CDR3: TGCGCCAGCAGCACGACAGGGTCGGCTGGTGGCTACACCTTC.

The chain links TRBV3-1 (or the pseudogene TRBV3-2) to TRBJ2-1; perhaps TRBD2 as D (5 bases). V was trimmed by 4 bases and J by 5 bases, leaving 15 bases between them. The CDR3 is made up of 15 amino acids. Germline CDR1 reads LGHDT; CDR2 reads YNNKEL (reference sequence). As DNA, the CDR3 is TGTGCCAGCAGCCCACCCCGGGGTCAGGACAATGAGCAGTTCTTC. Its translation is CASSPPRGQDNEQFF.

V gene TRBV24-1 combines with J gene TRBJ2-1, with no clear D. The CDR3 runs 13 residues. V dropped 2 bases and J dropped 3 bases, with 4 bases sitting between them. Per the germline V gene, CDR1 is KGHDR and CDR2 is SFDVKD. The CDR3 loop reads CATSDSLYNEQFF. CDR3 coding DNA: TGTGCCACCAGTGATTCCCTCTACAATGAGCAGTTCTTC.

This clone appeared once. The chain combines TRBV14 with TRBJ2-7; D remains unclear. Looked up from germline, CDR1 is SGHDN and CDR2 is FVKESK. V was shortened by 1 base and J by 3 bases, with 7 bases between the two germline ends. This CDR3 has 13 amino acids. This CDR3 is CASSQGPDYEQYF. Here the CDR3 DNA reads TGTGCCAGCAGCCAAGGTCCAGACTACGAGCAGTACTTC.

The CDR3 sequence: CASSPPGPSGNTIYF. For the CDR3, the DNA is TGTGCCAGCTCACCACCGGGGCCCTCTGGAAACACCATATATTTT. The chain recombines TRBV18 with TRBJ1-3; a possible D gene is TRBD1 (5 bases). The CDR3 spans 15 residues. V was shortened by 0 bases and J by 0 bases, with 6 bases between the two germline ends. Germline CDR1 KGHSH, CDR2 LQKENI.

The chain couples TRBV5-1 to TRBJ2-3, with 7 nucleotides matching TRBD1. Germline values: CDR1 SGHRS, CDR2 YFSETQ. After removal of 4 bases from V and 2 bases from J, the junction contained 7 bases not matched to a gene. The CDR3 consists of 15 residues. CDR3 sequence reads: CASSHRQGITDTQYF. The CDR3 DNA sequence: TGCGCCAGCAGCCACAGACAGGGAATCACAGATACGCAGTATTTT.

This clone has a single count. The chain links TRBV6-5 to TRBJ2-5; 10 bases line up with TRBD1. With V trimmed by 6 bases and J by 5 bases, 6 bases remained unmatched. Germline V gene lookup returns CDR1 MNHEY and CDR2 SVGAGI. The CDR3 has 14 residues. The chain's CDR3 is CASRSGTGVETQYF. The CDR3 bases are TGTGCCAGCAGATCTGGGACAGGGGTGGAGACCCAGTACTTC.

The CDR3, as DNA: TGTGCCAGCAGTGACAGGGGCATTTCACCCCTCCACTTT. It yields the protein CASSDRGISPLHF. The chain carries TRBV2 and TRBJ1-6; tentatively, D is TRBD1 (6 bases). The CDR3 consists of 13 residues. The V gene lost 3 bases and the J gene lost 9 bases, with 9 bases spanning the gap. Germline V lookup: CDR1 SNHLY, CDR2 FYNNEI.

The rearrangement links TRBV6-5 to TRBJ2-1; D is perhaps TRBD2 (6 bases). The CDR3 has 14 residues. The germline V and J ends were trimmed by 5 bases and 6 bases, with 14 bases remaining between them. Germline lookup yields CDR1 MNHEY and CDR2 SVGAGI. The CDR3 coding sequence is TGTGCCAGCAGTCGCCAGGGAGGTCTCAATGAGCAGTTCTTC. Translated: CASSRQGGLNEQFF.

Here the CDR3 DNA reads TGTGCCATCAGACCTCAGGGACAGGCCAACGAGCAGTACTTC. Residues: CAIRPQGQANEQYF. V is TRBV10-3 and J is TRBJ2-7; 8 bases match TRBD1. Germline-derived CDR1 and CDR2 are ENHRY and SYGVKD. The CDR3 sequence is 14 residues long. V lost 6 bases and J lost 5; bases outside the gene matches: 9.

The J gene is TRBJ2-5, the V gene TRBV27, with TRBD2 matching 10 bases. Germline trimming cut 4 bases from V and 5 bases from J; bases unmatched to any gene: 4. There are 14 residues in the CDR3. CDR1 and CDR2 from the germline V gene are MNHEY and SMNVEV (reference sequence). CDR3 in DNA: TGTGCCAGCAGTTCTAGCGGGGGCTGGGAGACCCAGTACTTC. Amino acid sequence: CASSSSGGWETQYF.

The chain joins TRBV6-5 to TRBJ1-6, with D tentatively TRBD1 (6 bases). The V and J ends lost 8 bases and 10 bases respectively, with 15 bases between them. The CDR3 consists of 13 residues. CDR1 and CDR2 (germline): MNHEY, SVGAGI. As DNA, the CDR3 is TGTGCCAGCGGATTACAGGGCGGGTCACCCCTCCACTTT. Residues: CASGLQGGSPLHF.